This TCR beta chain was sequenced for a study of shared clonotypes between healthy human individuals (dated by TCRdb to 2020 to 2022). The study in broad terms: A couple of women and a few men aged 18 to 49 years were included in the cohort. For each donor, CD4 naive and CD4 memory were each run on three plates, CD8 naive on two plates, and CD8 memory on one plate. Leukapheresis yielded between about 0.85 and 9 billion PBMCs per donor. The study deeply sequenced blood TCR repertoires of five healthy adults to estimate repertoire size and the extent of clonotype sharing between individuals. To increase sequencing depth and limit assay-specific biases, TCR repertoire library preparation and sequencing were carried out by different laboratories using diverse techniques.

TCR CDR3 regions were amplified from genomic DNA by multiplex PCR using the deep immunoSEQ assay. Extracted genomic DNA from each cell subset was spread evenly across all wells of several immunoSEQ 96-well plates, with each plate serving as a replicate. Each replicate PCR for sorted subsets received around 210 ng genomic DNA, equal to roughly 29,000 T cell genomes. Purified libraries were quantified with a Qubit 3.0 fluorometer, sized on a Bioanalyzer 2100, and re-quantified with the KAPA Library Quantification kit. Every immunoSEQ 96-well plate was sequenced on a dedicated single-read 150-cycle Illumina NextSeq 550 flow cell. On the study's bioinformatics: Because the immunoSEQ output included only junctional sequences and no quality scores, the filtering could not be the same as the filtering used for full-length reads. To assign V/J genes and CDR3, sequences were annotated against IMGT germline references using PyIR, a Python wrapper for IgBLAST v1.9. Reads were filtered out if the reads had weak V/J assignments (E-value above 1e-6), no CDR3, stop codons, out-of-frame junctions, or ambiguous translated residues. V3J clonotypes were defined as sequences sharing the same inferred V gene, J gene, and CDR3 amino acid sequence. The percentage overlap between two repertoires was calculated by dividing the number of shared unique clonotypes by the size of the smaller repertoire. RTK rarefaction, the Chao1 estimator, and Recon v2.1 estimates of unobserved clonotypes were used to assess repertoire richness. OLGA was used to compute generation probabilities for all TCRbeta clonotypes that the gDNA method yielded from a handful of donors. What TCRdb holds here is the immuneACCESS table cut down to in-frame rearrangements. Part of the clones is not present; checked against another copy, under half of the missing clones reflect an unresolved V gene, and the others are unexplained. V and J calls and clone size come straight from that table; D and trimming were deduced from the DNA. For this sample the table gives fewer than 2.5 million clones, of which 80% to 95% were detected only once. The ten largest clones take up roughly 0.36% of the sample.

The table lists this clone with a count of one. This receptor's antigen is unknown. No quality values exist for individual bases; no much larger clone is one base distant. The CDR3 sequence holds 15 residues, the cysteine and phenylalanine included. Kept here is only the CDR3 DNA, which spans 45 bases and is read in frame from base 1. V is cut back by 5 bases and J by 3 bases, with 6 bases in the junction unmatched. The germline V gene (reference sequence) provides CDR1 LNHDA and CDR2 SQIVND. General findings and caveats noted by the study authors: Because the study included a small number of donors, the genetic and exposure-history diversity represented was limited. Pairwise subsampling indicated that sequencing depth was expected to affect the degree of clonotype sharing among donors. Sampling was restricted to blood, and TCR repertoires in tissue are likely to differ from TCR repertoires in blood. Naive subsets generally had larger estimated clonotype richness than memory subsets. Compared with non-shared clonotypes, clonotypes shared by all four sorted-subset donors had higher generation probabilities. When a handful of donors were compared, the shared fraction of clonotypes was roughly 4.8% for naive CD4, 3.5% to 4% for naive CD8, 2% to 2.5% for memory CD4, and less than 0.45% for memory CD8. Rarefaction of sorted-subset datasets indicated incomplete sequencing despite the large sequencing depth.

The donors were healthy, HIV-negative adults who had no recently reported acute infections or vaccinations. Only Caucasian adults living in Nashville, Tennessee, USA were represented among the donors. CD4+ T cells were enriched through magnetic negative selection, after which naive cells were positively selected on CD45RA and the remaining negative fraction served as the memory subset. After blood collection by leukapheresis, PBMCs were isolated using Ficoll-Histopaque density gradient centrifugation and then cryopreserved in the vapor phase of liquid nitrogen. Analytical flow cytometry was used to check the purity and quantity of every magnetically sorted T cell population. Genomic DNA was isolated from every sorted fraction and measured by UV absorbance on a Nanodrop 2000c.

Sequencing was performed on naive CD4+ T cells from PBMCs. This specimen's cell subset or site label, interpreted: CD45RA+ positively selected. This receptor chain uses TRBV19 and TRBJ1-4; TRBD1 aligns with 7 central bases. The sequence was obtained from a man younger than 35 in good health. Some clones in this sample may be carry-over from other donors' samples. The CDR3 protein sequence reads: CASSARQGANEKLFF. The DNA reads as follows: TGTGCCAGTAGTGCCAGACAGGGAGCTAATGAAAAACTGTTTTTT.